The 10 T cell receptor beta chains below were found in one sample sequenced in a study of blood T cell repertoires in COVID-19. The protocol was immunoSEQ multiplex PCR, while the TCRdb copy is restricted to in-frame clones and leaves out a portion. This table holds 120,000 or so clones, around 87% found once. Sample: peripheral blood. These receptors all come from a woman aged 55-69 years with acute or convalescent COVID-19.

V usage is TRBV10-1 and J usage is TRBJ2-2; 10 nucleotides match TRBD2. CDR3 length: 18 residues. Per the germline V gene, CDR1 is WNHNN and CDR2 is SYGVQD (reference sequence). The V and J ends lost 3 bases and 4 bases, in that order; junction bases with no gene match: 11. CDR3 sequence: CASSDISGRPPATGELFF. Written as DNA, the CDR3 is TGCGCCAGCAGTGACATTAGCGGGAGGCCGCCAGCCACCGGGGAGCTGTTTTTT.

The rearrangement joins TRBV30 to TRBJ2-2; tentatively, D is TRBD2 (6 bases). Germline lookup yields CDR1 GTSNPN and CDR2 SVGIG (reference sequence). Trimming cost V 0 bases and J 4 bases, with 12 bases left between them. The CDR3 is 15 amino acids. The CDR3 DNA reads as TGTGCCTGGAGTGTGACTAGTCTGGCCACCGGGGAGCTGTTTTTT. It encodes CAWSVTSLATGELFF. Combining the CDR3 with reference TRBV30 and TRBJ2-2 gives the whole variable domain SQTIHQWPATLVQPVGSPLSLECTVEGTSNPNLYWYRQAAGRGLQLLFYSVGIGQISSEVPQNLSASRPQDRQFILSSKKLLLSDSGFYLCAWSVTSLATGELFFGEGSRLTVL.

This clone was observed once. CDR3 residues: CASSVVGQNTGELFF. The CDR3 DNA is TGTGCCAGCAGCGTAGTCGGACAGAACACCGGGGAGCTGTTTTTT. The V gene is TRBV9, the J gene TRBJ2-2; possible D gene TRBD1, 5 bases. Germline assignment: CDR1 SGDLS and CDR2 YYNGEE. V was pared by 0 bases and J by 1 base, with 7 bases between. The CDR3 runs to 15 residues.

This clone was found once. V and J are TRBV30 and TRBJ1-1; possibly TRBD1 for D (6 bases). Trimming removed 2 bases from V and 4 bases from J, with 17 bases in between. Germline CDR1 is GTSNPN and CDR2 is SVGIG (reference sequence). CDR3 size: 15 residues. The CDR3 sequence is CAWSLTGGAITEAFF. The DNA of the CDR3 is TGTGCCTGGAGTCTCACGGGGGGGGCGATCACTGAAGCTTTCTTT. The full variable domain, completed using reference TRBV30 and TRBJ1-1, is SQTIHQWPATLVQPVGSPLSLECTVEGTSNPNLYWYRQAAGRGLQLLFYSVGIGQISSEVPQNLSASRPQDRQFILSSKKLLLSDSGFYLCAWSLTGGAITEAFFGQGTRLTVV.

V and J are TRBV15 and TRBJ1-4, with D possibly TRBD1 on 5 matching bases. The CDR3 sequence is 17 residues long. V lost 2 bases and J lost 6, with 19 bases in between. Germline V gene lookup returns CDR1 LNHNV and CDR2 YYDKDF (reference sequence). This CDR3 is CATSRRAAGTDYEKLFF. CDR3 bases: TGTGCCACCAGCAGACGCGCAGCCGGGACTGACTATGAAAAACTGTTTTTT.

The sample holds one count of this clone. The chain links TRBV14 to TRBJ1-1; D is unclear. This CDR3 comprises 13 residues. The V gene's germline CDR1 is SGHDN and CDR2 FVKESK. The V gene lost 1 base and the J gene lost 6 bases, with 9 bases spanning the gap. CDR3 region: CASSQVGWPEAFF. The DNA of the CDR3 is TGTGCCAGCAGCCAAGTCGGGTGGCCTGAAGCTTTCTTT.

This chain connects TRBV3-1 (or the pseudogene TRBV3-2) to TRBJ2-2; unclear D gene. Trimming took 1 base from V and 4 from J, leaving 10 bases between them. This CDR3 is 15 amino acids long. In germline, CDR1 is LGHDT, CDR2 YNNKEL (reference sequence). The CDR3 reads CASSQGLPGTGELFF. The CDR3 DNA is TGTGCCAGCAGCCAAGGTCTACCGGGCACCGGGGAGCTGTTTTTT.

The chain carries TRBV12-3 or TRBV12-4 and TRBJ1-2; 9 bases line up with TRBD1. The CDR3 length is 13 residues. The ends lost 5 bases at V and 8 bases at J; junction bases unmatched: 6. CDR3 region: CASSVTGGGGYTF. As DNA, the CDR3 is TGTGCCAGCAGTGTTACAGGGGGCGGGGGCTACACCTTC.

The chain carries TRBV9 and TRBJ2-2, with TRBD1 as a possible D gene (6 bases). With 2 bases removed from V and 3 bases from J, the gap between germline ends came to 17 bases. Per germline, CDR1 SGDLS and CDR2 YYNGEE. The CDR3 spans 17 residues. This CDR3 is CASSVGAADIYTGELFF. In DNA form, the CDR3 reads TGTGCCAGCAGCGTGGGGGCTGCAGACATTTACACCGGGGAGCTGTTTTTT. Complete variable domain (other parts from reference TRBV9 and TRBJ2-2): DSGVTQTPKHLITATGQRVTLRCSPRSGDLSVYWYQQSLDQGLQFLIQYYNGEERAKGNILERFSAQQFPDLHSELNLSSLELGDSALYFCASSVGAADIYTGELFFGEGSRLTVL.

The chain links TRBV19 to TRBJ1-2; D unresolved. V lost 1 base and J 2 bases, leaving 11 bases between the germline ends. This CDR3 has 15 residues. Germline CDR1 and CDR2: LNHDA and SQIVND (reference sequence). The CDR3 nucleotides are TGTGCCAGTAGTATAGTCGGCGGCGGCAACTATGGCTACACCTTC. Its translation is CASSIVGGGNYGYTF.